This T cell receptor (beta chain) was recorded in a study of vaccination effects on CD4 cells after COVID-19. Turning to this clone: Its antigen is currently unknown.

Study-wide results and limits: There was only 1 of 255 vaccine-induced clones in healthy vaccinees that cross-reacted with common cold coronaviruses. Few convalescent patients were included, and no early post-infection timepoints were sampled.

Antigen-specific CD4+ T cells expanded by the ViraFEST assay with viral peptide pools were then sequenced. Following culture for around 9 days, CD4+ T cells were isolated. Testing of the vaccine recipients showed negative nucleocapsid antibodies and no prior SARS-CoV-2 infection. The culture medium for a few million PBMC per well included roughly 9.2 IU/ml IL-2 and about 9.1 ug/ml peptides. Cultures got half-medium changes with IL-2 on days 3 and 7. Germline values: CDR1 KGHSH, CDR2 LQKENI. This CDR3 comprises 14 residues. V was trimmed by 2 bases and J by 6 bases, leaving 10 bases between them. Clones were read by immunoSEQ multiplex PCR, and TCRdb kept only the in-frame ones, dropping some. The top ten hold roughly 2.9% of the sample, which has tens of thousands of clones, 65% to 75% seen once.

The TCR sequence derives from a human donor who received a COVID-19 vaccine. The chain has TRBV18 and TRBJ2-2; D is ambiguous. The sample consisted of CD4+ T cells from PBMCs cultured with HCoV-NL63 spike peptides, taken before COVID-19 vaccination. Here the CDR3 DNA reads TGTGCCAGCTCACCAGACCTCGCTGCCGGGGAGCTGTTTTTT. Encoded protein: CASSPDLAAGELFF.